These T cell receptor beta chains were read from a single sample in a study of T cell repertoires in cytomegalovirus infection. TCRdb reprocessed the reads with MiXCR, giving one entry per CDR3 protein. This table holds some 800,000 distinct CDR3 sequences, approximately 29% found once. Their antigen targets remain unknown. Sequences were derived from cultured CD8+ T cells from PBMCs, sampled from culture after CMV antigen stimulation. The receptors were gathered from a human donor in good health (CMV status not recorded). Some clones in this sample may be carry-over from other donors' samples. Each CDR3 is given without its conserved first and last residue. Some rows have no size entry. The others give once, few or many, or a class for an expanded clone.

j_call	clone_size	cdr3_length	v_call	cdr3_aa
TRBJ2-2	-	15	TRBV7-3	ASNLDWQIANTGELF
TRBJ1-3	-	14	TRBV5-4	ASSPETVTSGNTIY
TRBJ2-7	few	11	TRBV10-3	AISERGVGEQY
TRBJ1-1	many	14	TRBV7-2	ASSLARERFETEAF
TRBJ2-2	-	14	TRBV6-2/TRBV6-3	ASSSLAGGDQGELF
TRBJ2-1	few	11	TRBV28	ATGTGSYNEQF
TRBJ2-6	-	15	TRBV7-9	ASSSLTRGTGANVLT
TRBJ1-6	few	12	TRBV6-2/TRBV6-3	ASSIGTGASPLH
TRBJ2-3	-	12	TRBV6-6	ASSYSSLTDTQY
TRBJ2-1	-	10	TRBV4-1	ASSYTGGEQF
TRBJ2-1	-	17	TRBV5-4	ASSLGGQGAKPAYNEQF
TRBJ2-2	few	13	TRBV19	ASSMGLAHTGELF
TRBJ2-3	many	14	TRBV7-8	ASSPRAGGLTDTQY
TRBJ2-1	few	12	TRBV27	ASSFSGVGNEQF
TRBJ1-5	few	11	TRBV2	ASRDRWNQPQH
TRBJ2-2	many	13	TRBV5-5	ASSPGVLNTGELF
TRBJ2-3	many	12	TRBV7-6	ASSVPGGTDTQY
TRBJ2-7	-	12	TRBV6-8	ASRTPAMAYEQY
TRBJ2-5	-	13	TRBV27	ASSQWTGDGETQY
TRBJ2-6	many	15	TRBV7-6	ASSPSSGPPGANVLT
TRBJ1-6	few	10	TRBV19	ASRVSESPLH
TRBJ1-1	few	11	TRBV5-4	ASSAIGGEEAF
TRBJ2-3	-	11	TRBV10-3	AIRDPTADTQY
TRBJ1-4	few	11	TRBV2	ASSEEPLLGLF
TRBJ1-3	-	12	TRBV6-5	ASRHPEPGNTIY
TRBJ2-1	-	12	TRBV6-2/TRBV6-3	ATTGTRLYNEQF
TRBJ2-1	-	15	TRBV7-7	ASSLAPGPSSYNEQF
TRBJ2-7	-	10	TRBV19	ASSPGAPEQY
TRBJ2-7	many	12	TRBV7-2	ASSFGPGTYEQY
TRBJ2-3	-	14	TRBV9	ASSVEGTDSTDTQY
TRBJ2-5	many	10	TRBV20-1	SASHLTGTQY
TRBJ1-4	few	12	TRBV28	ASSLMATDEKLF
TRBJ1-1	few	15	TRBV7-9	ASSLVKIRTGWTEAF
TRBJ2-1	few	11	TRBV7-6	ASSLRTTGEQF
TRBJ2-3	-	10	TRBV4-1	SSRTGDDTQY
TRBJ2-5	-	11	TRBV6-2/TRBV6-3	ASGIGQGGTQY
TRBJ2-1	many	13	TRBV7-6	ASSLSGGATVEQF
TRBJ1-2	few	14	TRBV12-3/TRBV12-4	ASRIPTRESPFSYT
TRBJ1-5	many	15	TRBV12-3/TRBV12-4	ASSSLRGGDSNQPQH
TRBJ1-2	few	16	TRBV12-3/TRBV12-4	ASSLSLGAGTGGPGYT
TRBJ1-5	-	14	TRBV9	ASSLGAPTSNQPQH
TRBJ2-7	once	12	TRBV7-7	ASSPGQGKDEQY
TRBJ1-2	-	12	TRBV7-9	ASSLAGQVHGYT
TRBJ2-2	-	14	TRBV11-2	ASSHRTGDNTGELF
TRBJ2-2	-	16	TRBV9	ASSPSSLGQANTGELF
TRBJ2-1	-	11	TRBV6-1	ASSEMEGDEQF
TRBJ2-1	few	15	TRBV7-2	ASSLGWRGLAYNEQF
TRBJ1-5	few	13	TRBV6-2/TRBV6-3	ASSYSGGLSQPQH
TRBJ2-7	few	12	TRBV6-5	ASREEGGSYEQY
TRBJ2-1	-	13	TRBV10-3	AISFILTGDNEQF
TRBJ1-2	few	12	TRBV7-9	ASSLSERVYGYT
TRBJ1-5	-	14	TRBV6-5	ASRDGTGGSNQPQH
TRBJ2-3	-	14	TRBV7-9	AIRLAGGPKFDTQY
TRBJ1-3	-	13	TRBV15	ATSSTVNSGNTIY